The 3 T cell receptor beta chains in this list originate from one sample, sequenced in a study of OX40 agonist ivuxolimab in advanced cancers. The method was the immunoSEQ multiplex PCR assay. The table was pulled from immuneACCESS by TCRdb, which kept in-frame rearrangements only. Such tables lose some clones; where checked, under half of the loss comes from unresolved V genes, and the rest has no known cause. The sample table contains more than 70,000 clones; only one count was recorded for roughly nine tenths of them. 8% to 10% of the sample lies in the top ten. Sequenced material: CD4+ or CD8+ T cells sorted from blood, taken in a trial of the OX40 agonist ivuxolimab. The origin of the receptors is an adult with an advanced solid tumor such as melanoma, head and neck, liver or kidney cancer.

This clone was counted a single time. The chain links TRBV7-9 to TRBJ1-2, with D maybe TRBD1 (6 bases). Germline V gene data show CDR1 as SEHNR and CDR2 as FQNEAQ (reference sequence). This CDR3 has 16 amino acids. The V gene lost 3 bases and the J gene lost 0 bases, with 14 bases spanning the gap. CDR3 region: CASSFLTGLANYGYTF. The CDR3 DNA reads TGTGCCAGCAGCTTTCTTACAGGGCTAGCTAACTATGGCTACACCTTC.

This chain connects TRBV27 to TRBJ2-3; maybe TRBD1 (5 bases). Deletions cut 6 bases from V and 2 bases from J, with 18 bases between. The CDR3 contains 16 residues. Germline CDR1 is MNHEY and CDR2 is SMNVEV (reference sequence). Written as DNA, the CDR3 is TGTGCCAGCAGCAACATAATTCAAGGGGACACAGATACGCAGTATTTT. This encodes CASSNIIQGDTDTQYF.

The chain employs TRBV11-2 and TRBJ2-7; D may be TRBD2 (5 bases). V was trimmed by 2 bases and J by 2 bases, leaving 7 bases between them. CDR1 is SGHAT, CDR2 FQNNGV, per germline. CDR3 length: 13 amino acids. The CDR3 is CASSLPGTYEQYF. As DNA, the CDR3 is TGTGCCAGCAGCTTACCGGGGACCTACGAGCAGTACTTC.